The text below deals with one T cell receptor (beta chain). The antigen remains undetermined. This sample is part of a study of response to subunit inactivated influenza vaccine. The CDR3 consists of 15 residues. Germline CDR1 reads MNHNS; CDR2 reads SASEGT. V was shortened by 6 bases and J by 2 bases, with 17 bases between the two germline ends. Study-level findings and limits: Each seasonal influenza vaccination, the authors suggested, recruits few new T cells.

TCRdb reprocessed the RT-PCR reads via MiXCR and lists one record per CDR3 protein. This table has approximately 700,000 distinct CDR3 sequences, 15% to 18% appearing once. This TCR came from a middle-aged man who received an inactivated influenza vaccine. The chain is built from TRBV6-1 and TRBJ2-7; no reliable D call. The sample in question was PBMCs from blood, obtained 11 to 12 days after vaccination. This chain's CDR3 is CASSLGPYGTYEQYF. In DNA form, the CDR3 reads TGTGCCAGCAGCCTCGGACCTTATGGGACCTACGAGCAGTACTTC.